The rows below give T cell receptor beta chains drawn from one sample of a study of tumor-infiltrating lymphocytes in primary liver carcinoma. TCRdb called the multiplex PCR reads again in MiXCR, with one record for every CDR3 protein. The table records 180,000 or so distinct CDR3 sequences, roughly three fifths of them present only once. The sequenced sample was peripheral blood. These receptor sequences come from a man aged 35 to 55 with primary liver carcinoma and hepatitis B virus infection. Both conserved end residues are trimmed from each CDR3. The order of the fields is D gene, clone size, V gene, J gene, CDR3 protein. A D gene is named only where the DNA matches it firmly. Expanded clones are given a class, and other clones once, few, many or no size at all.

TRBD2	once	TRBV5-5	TRBJ2-7	ASSLDPAGAYEQY
TRBD2	few	TRBV6-5	TRBJ2-7	ASSYLAGRYEQY
TRBD2	-	TRBV7-3	TRBJ2-1	ASREGTSENNEQF
-	-	TRBV11-2	TRBJ2-7	ANSLTDGAYGRN
-	few	TRBV14	TRBJ1-6	ASSQEYGISNSPLH
-	many	TRBV11-2	TRBJ1-5	ASSLGSHSNQPQH
-	-	TRBV19	TRBJ2-2	ASSQGSYTGELF
-	-	TRBV30	TRBJ2-7	AWSTSYEQY
-	few	TRBV6-6	TRBJ2-2	ASTQTGGGTGELF
TRBD1	-	TRBV10-3	TRBJ1-5	AICGQGNNQPQH
TRBD2	-	TRBV5-1	TRBJ2-1	ASIWVGGRSEQF
-	few	TRBV12-3/TRBV12-4	TRBJ2-3	ATPPPGIRTDTQY
-	-	TRBV29-1	TRBJ2-5	SVEKQAQY
TRBD2	-	TRBV14	TRBJ2-7	ASSHTSGLAGASYEQY
TRBD1	-	TRBV6-5	TRBJ2-1	ASSRDRAEAWDNEQF
-	-	TRBV11-1	TRBJ1-5	ASSSIRGDQPQH
-	-	TRBV28	TRBJ1-5	ASRFPGEGGNQPQH
TRBD2	few	TRBV5-4	TRBJ2-1	ASSLGSSGSNEQF
-	-	TRBV28	TRBJ1-6	ASLVGQRDSPLH
TRBD2	many	TRBV11-2	TRBJ2-1	ASSLEWLAGGGGYNEQF
-	once	TRBV16	TRBJ1-4	ASSLSSSGTNEKLF
TRBD2	-	TRBV7-8	TRBJ2-1	ASSLEREGIYNEQF
TRBD1	-	TRBV28	TRBJ1-1	ASSLTGGPNTEAF
-	-	TRBV30	TRBJ2-7	AWSVVMSSWDYEQY
-	few	TRBV7-8	TRBJ2-7	ASSLTWANYEQY
-	-	TRBV11-2	TRBJ2-7	DSSLGSRHEQY
-	-	TRBV6-5	TRBJ1-5	ASSMGVDQPQH
-	-	TRBV2	TRBJ2-3	ASRLGRFLDTQY
-	-	TRBV4-1	TRBJ2-2	ASSHAGGGNPEELF
TRBD1	-	TRBV6-1	TRBJ2-5	ASRTGLGSETQY
-	-	TRBV11-1	TRBJ1-6	ASSFGMRSSPLH
-	-	TRBV29-1	TRBJ2-7	SVAGRGYELY
-	few	TRBV6-5	TRBJ2-7	ASSYTGYSPYEQY
TRBD2	-	TRBV10-2	TRBJ2-2	ASTFLAGAGELF
-	-	TRBV6-1	TRBJ2-1	ATGRDTTYKEQF
-	-	TRBV29-1	TRBJ2-2	SVEDAAGAPRGLF
-	-	TRBV6-5	TRBJ1-3	ASSYSSVAGNTIY
-	-	TRBV10-3	TRBJ2-1	AISVQRVNNEQF
TRBD1	-	TRBV6-4	TRBJ1-2	ARGNRGANYGYT
-	-	TRBV28	TRBJ2-5	ASRGGLVQETQY
-	once	TRBV7-8	TRBJ2-7	ASSPATASYEQY
TRBD1	many	TRBV11-2	TRBJ2-1	ASSSPAGAGQVNEQF
TRBD2	-	TRBV19	TRBJ2-2	ASSVGLVGVELF